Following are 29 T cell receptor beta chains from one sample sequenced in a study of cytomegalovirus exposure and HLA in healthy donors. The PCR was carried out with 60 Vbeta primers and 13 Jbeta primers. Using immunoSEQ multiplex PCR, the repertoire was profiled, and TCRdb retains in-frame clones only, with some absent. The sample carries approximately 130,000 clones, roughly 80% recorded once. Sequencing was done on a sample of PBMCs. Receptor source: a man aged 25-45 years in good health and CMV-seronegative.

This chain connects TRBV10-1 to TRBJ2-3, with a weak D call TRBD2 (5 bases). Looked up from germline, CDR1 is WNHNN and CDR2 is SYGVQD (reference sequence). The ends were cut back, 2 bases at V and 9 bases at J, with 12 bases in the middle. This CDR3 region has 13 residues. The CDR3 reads CASSEVWRTTQYF. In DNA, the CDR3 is TGCGCCAGCAGTGAGGTCTGGAGGACCACGCAGTATTTT.

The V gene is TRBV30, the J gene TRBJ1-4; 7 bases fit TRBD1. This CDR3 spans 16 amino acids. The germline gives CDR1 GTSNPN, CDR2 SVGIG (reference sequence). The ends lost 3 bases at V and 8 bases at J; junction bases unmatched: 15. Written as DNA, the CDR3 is TGTGCCTGGAGGTCATGGAGGGGGCATCAGGTAGAAAAACTGTTTTTT. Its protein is CAWRSWRGHQVEKLFF.

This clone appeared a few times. The CDR3 nucleotides are TGCAGTGCGCCGGGACAGTCTGAAGCTTTCTTT. Its translation is CSAPGQSEAFF. This rearrangement joins TRBV20-1 to TRBJ1-1, with 7 bases lining up with TRBD1. After removal of 6 bases from V and 6 bases from J, the junction contained 4 bases not matched to a gene. Germline values: CDR1 DFQATT, CDR2 SNEGSKA (reference sequence). The CDR3 runs to 11 residues.

The CDR3 coding sequence is TGCGCCAGCAGTCAAGGACAGGGGGCGCTTCGGACTGAAGCTTTCTTT. The encoded protein is CASSQGQGALRTEAFF. The rearrangement links TRBV10-2 to TRBJ1-1; TRBD1 matches at 11 bases. Germline CDR1 is WSHSY and CDR2 is SAAADI. The CDR3 extends over 16 amino acids. The V segment lost 5 bases and the J segment 5 bases; nucleotides outside the gene matches: 10.

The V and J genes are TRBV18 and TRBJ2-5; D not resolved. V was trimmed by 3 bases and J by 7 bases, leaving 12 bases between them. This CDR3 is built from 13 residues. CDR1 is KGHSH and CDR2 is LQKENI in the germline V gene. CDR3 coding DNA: TGTGCCAGCTCACCTGTTGGAAGAGGGACCCAGTACTTC. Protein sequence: CASSPVGRGTQYF.

CDR3 protein: CASSDQRWEMNTEAFF. DNA of the CDR3: TGTGCCAGCAGCGATCAGCGATGGGAGATGAACACTGAAGCTTTCTTT. The rearrangement joins TRBV5-4 to TRBJ1-1, with D unclear. The germline V gene encodes CDR1 SGHNT and CDR2 YYREEE (reference sequence). This CDR3 has 16 amino acids. The V end was cut by 4 bases, the J end by 0 bases, with 16 bases between.

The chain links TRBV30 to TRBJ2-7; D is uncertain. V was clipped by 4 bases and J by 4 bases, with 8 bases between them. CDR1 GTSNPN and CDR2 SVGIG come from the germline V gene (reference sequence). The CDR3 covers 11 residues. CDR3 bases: TGTGCCTGGAACCGGAGATACGAGCAGTACTTC. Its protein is CAWNRRYEQYF. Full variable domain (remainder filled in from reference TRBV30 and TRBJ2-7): SQTIHQWPATLVQPVGSPLSLECTVEGTSNPNLYWYRQAAGRGLQLLFYSVGIGQISSEVPQNLSASRPQDRQFILSSKKLLLSDSGFYLCAWNRRYEQYFGPGTRLTVT.

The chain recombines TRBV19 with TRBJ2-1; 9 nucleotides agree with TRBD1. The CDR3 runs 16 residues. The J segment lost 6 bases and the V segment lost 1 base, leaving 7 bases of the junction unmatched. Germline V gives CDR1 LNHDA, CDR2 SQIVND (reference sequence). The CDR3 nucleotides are TGTGCCAGTAGTATAGTGGGGGGACAGGGCTTCAATGAGCAGTTCTTC. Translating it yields CASSIVGGQGFNEQFF.

The CDR3 DNA follows: TGCGCCAGCAGCCCCGCGGGGGTTGGGGCCAACGTCCTGACTTTC. Protein: CASSPAGVGANVLTF. The chain has TRBV4-3 and TRBJ2-6, with 7 bases that match TRBD2. Losses at the gene ends were 4 bases for V and 3 bases for J; bases not matched to a gene: 3. The CDR3 loop spans 15 amino acids. Germline V CDR1 and CDR2: LGHNA, YSLEER.

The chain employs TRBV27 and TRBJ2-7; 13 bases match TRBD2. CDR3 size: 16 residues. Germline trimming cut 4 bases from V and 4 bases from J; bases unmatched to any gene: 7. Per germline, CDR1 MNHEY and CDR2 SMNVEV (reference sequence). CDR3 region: CASSSRTSGRVYEQYF. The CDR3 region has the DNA TGTGCCAGCAGTTCCCGGACTAGCGGGAGAGTATACGAGCAGTACTTC.

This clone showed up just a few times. DNA for the CDR3: TGTGCCAGCAGACGGGGGGGGGCGGCATACAATGAGCAGTTCTTC. Amino acid sequence: CASRRGGAAYNEQFF. The chain links TRBV6-5 to TRBJ2-1, with 8 nucleotides matching TRBD2. The V and J ends lost 6 bases and 4 bases, in that order; junction bases with no gene match: 8. Germline CDR1 and CDR2: MNHEY and SVGAGI. The CDR3 totals 15 residues.

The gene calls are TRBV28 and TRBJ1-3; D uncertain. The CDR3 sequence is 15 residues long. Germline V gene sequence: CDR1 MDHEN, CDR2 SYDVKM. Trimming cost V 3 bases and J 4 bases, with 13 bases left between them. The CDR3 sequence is CASSFPGLRGNTIYF. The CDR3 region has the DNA TGTGCCAGCAGTTTTCCCGGTCTCCGGGGAAACACCATATATTTT.

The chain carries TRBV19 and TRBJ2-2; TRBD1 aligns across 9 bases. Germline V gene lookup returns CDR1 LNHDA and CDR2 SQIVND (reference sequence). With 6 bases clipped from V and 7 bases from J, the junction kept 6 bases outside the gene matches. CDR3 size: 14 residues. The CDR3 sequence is CASRPQGAGGELFF. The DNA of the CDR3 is TGTGCCAGTAGGCCACAGGGGGCTGGCGGGGAGCTGTTTTTT.

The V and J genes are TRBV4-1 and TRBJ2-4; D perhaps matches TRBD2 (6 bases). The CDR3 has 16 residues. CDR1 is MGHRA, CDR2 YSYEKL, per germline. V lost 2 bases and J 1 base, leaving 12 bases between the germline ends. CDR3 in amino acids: CASSQTQGGAKNIQYF. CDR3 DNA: TGCGCCAGCAGCCAAACTCAAGGAGGGGCCAAAAACATTCAGTACTTC.

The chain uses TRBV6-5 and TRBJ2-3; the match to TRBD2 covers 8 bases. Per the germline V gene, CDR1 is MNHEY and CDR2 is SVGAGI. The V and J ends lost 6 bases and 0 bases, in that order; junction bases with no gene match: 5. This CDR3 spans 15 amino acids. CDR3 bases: TGTGCCAGCAGAACAAGCGGGAGCAGCACAGATACGCAGTATTTT. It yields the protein CASRTSGSSTDTQYF.

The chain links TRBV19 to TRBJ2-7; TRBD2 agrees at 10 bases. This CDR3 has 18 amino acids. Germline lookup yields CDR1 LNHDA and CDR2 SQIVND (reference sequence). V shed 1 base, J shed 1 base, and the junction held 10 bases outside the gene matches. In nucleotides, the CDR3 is TGTGCCAGTAGTATAGCGGGTTTGCTAGCGGGAGTTTCCTACGAGCAGTACTTC. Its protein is CASSIAGLLAGVSYEQYF.

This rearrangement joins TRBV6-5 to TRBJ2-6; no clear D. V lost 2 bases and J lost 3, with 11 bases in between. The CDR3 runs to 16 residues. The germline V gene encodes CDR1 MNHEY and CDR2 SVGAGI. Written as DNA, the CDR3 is TGTGCCAGCAGTTACGTCGCCGCCGGTGGGGCCAACGTCCTGACTTTC. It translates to CASSYVAAGGANVLTF.

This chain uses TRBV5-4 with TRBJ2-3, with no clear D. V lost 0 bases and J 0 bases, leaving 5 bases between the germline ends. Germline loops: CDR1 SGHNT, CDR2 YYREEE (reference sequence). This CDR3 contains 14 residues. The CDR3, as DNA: TGTGCCAGCAGCTTGGTCGGGAGCACAGATACGCAGTATTTT. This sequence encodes CASSLVGSTDTQYF.

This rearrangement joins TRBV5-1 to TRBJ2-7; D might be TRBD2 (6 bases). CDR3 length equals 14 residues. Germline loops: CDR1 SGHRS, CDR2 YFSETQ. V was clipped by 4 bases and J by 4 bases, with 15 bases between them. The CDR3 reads CASSVGGGLYEQYF. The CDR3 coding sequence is TGCGCCAGCAGCGTAGGAGGAGGGCTGTACGAGCAGTACTTC.

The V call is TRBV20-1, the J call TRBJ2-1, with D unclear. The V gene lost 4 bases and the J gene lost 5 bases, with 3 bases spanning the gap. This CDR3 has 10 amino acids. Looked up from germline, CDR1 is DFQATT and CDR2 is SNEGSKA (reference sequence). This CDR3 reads CSATNNEQFF. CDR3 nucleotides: TGCAGTGCTACAAACAATGAGCAGTTCTTC.

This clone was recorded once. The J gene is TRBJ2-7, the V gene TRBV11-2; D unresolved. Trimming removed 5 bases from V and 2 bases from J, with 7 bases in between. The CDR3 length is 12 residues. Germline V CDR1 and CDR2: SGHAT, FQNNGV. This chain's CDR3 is CASSANAYEQYF. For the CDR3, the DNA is TGTGCCAGCAGCGCGAATGCCTACGAGCAGTACTTC.

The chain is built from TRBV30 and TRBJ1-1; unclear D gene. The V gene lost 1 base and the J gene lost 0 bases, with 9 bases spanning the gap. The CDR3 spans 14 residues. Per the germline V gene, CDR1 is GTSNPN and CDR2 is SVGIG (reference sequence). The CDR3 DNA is TGTGCCTGGAGTGAAAGAGGATTGAACACTGAAGCTTTCTTT. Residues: CAWSERGLNTEAFF.

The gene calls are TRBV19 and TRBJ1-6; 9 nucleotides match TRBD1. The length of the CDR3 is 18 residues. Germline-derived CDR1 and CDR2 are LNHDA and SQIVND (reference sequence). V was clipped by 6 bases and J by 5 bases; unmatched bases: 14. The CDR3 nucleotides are TGTGCCAGTAGCCGGGGCCCGGGACAGGGATCCGATAATTCACCCCTCCACTTT. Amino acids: CASSRGPGQGSDNSPLHF. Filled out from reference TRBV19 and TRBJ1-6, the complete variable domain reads DGGITQSPKYLFRKEGQNVTLSCEQNLNHDAMYWYRQDPGQGLRLIYYSQIVNDFQKGDIAEGYSVSREKKESFPLTVTSAQKNPTAFYLCASSRGPGQGSDNSPLHFGNGTRLTVT.

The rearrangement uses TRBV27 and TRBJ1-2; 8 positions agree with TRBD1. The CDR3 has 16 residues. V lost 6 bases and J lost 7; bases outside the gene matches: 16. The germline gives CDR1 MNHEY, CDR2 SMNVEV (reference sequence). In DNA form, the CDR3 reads TGTGCCAGCAGACGAACTGCAGGGGGCCCCCACGGTGGCTACACCTTC. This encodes CASRRTAGGPHGGYTF.

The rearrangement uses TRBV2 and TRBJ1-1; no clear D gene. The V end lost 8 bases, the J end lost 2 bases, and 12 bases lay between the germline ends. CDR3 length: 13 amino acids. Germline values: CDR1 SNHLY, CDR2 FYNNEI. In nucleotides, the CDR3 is TGTGCCAGCCGAGAGGAGAGAAACACTGAAGCTTTCTTT. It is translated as CASREERNTEAFF.

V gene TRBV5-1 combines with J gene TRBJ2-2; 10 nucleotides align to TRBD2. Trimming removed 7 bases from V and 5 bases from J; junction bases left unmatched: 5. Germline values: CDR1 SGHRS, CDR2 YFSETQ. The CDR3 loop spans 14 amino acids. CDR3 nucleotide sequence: TGCGCCAGCGAAGCGGGAGGGCGGACCGGGGAGCTGTTTTTT. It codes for CASEAGGRTGELFF.

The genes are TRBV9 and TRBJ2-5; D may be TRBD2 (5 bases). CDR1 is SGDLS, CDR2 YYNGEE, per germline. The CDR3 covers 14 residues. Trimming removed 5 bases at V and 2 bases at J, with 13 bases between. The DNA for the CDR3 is TGTGCCAGCAGTCCTAGCCTTTTTCAAGAGACCCAGTACTTC. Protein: CASSPSLFQETQYF.

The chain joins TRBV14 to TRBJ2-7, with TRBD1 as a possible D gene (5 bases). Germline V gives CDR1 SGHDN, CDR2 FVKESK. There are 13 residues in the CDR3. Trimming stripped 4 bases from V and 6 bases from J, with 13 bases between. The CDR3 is CASSRGRVAEQYF. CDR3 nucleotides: TGTGCCAGCAGCCGCGGCAGGGTAGCCGAGCAGTACTTC.

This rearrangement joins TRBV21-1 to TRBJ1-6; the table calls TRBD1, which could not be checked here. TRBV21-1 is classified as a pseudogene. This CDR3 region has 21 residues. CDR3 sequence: CASSNMEGQRAPCSYNSPLHF. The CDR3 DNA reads TGTGCCAGCAGCAATATGGAAGGACAACGAGCCCCATGCTCCTATAATTCACCCCTCCACTTT.